This is a list of T cell receptor beta chains from one sample in a study of cytomegalovirus exposure and HLA in healthy donors. TCRdb keeps only in-frame clones here, not all; method: immunoSEQ multiplex PCR. The data contain about 200,000 clones, roughly 88% of them singletons. Sequenced: PBMCs. These receptors were collected from a woman aged 25-40 years in good health and CMV-seropositive. The CDR3 runs from the conserved cysteine through the conserved F or W. The D gene is left open where the match is weak. A clone size is listed for some rows: how often the clone was seen (once, few, many), or a class if it is expanded.

>NA|NA|TRBV28|TRBJ2-3
TGTGCCAGCAGTTCAGGCCCCACGGGATTCACAGATACGCAGTATTTT
CASSSGPTGFTDTQYF
>TRBD1|NA|TRBV7-2|TRBJ1-2
TGTGCCAGCAGCTTAGCGTACGGACAGGGGGTTGGTGGCTACACCTTC
CASSLAYGQGVGGYTF
>NA|NA|TRBV6-5|TRBJ2-3
TGTGCCAGCAGTTGGAAGACCAGGGGTTCTACGCAGTATTTT
CASSWKTRGSTQYF
>TRBD2|NA|TRBV11-3|TRBJ2-1
TGTGCCAGCAGCTTAGGGGCCCTGACTAGCGGGAGTGCTGAGCAGTTCTTC
CASSLGALTSGSAEQFF
>TRBD1|NA|TRBV7-2|TRBJ1-1
TGTGCCAGCAGCTTTTGGACAGGGCCAGAAGCTTTCTTT
CASSFWTGPEAFF
>NA|NA|TRBV7-9|TRBJ2-7
TGTGCCAGCAGCTTGGACACCCGCCGGGCCGAGCAGTACTTC
CASSLDTRRAEQYF
>NA|few|TRBV7-2|TRBJ2-5
TGTGCCAGCAGCTGGGGACTGGGGCAAGAGACCCAGTACTTC
CASSWGLGQETQYF
>TRBD1|NA|TRBV7-9|TRBJ1-5
TGTGCCAGCAGCTTCGGCGGGACAGGGAACAATCAGCCCCAGCATTTT
CASSFGGTGNNQPQHF
>NA|few|TRBV7-8|TRBJ2-7
TGTGCCAGCAGCGTTGGGGCCACCGCCTACGAGCAGTACTTC
CASSVGATAYEQYF
>NA|NA|TRBV28|TRBJ2-1
TGTGCCACCAGGGAGGCGGGATCATACAATGAGCAGTTCTTC
CATREAGSYNEQFF
>TRBD1|NA|TRBV2|TRBJ2-4
TGTGCCAGCAGGCGACAGGGATCTGAAAACATTCAGTACTTC
CASRRQGSENIQYF
>NA|NA|TRBV5-1|TRBJ2-1
TGCGCCAGCAGCTTTTCTTTCGATGAGCAGTTCTTC
CASSFSFDEQFF
>TRBD2|many|TRBV4-1|TRBJ2-2
TGCGCCAGCAGCCAAGCTACGCGGTCAGGGAGGGGCGGGGAGCTGTTTTTT
CASSQATRSGRGGELFF
>NA|once|TRBV27|TRBJ1-5
TGTGCCAGCAGTTTATCGTCAGGGGTTCAGCCCCAGCATTTT
CASSLSSGVQPQHF
>TRBD1|NA|TRBV28|TRBJ1-4
TGTGCCAGCAGTCCAGGGGGCGAGACTAATGAAAAACTGTTTTTT
CASSPGGETNEKLFF
>NA|NA|TRBV5-1|TRBJ2-5
TGCGCCAGCAGCCGGGGTCGGACCGGCGCTGGGGAGACCCAGTACTTC
CASSRGRTGAGETQYF
>TRBD2|NA|TRBV29-1|TRBJ2-1
TGCAGCGTGGGAAGGACTAGCGGTAATGAGCAGTTCTTC
CSVGRTSGNEQFF
>NA|NA|TRBV5-1|TRBJ2-7
TGCGCCAGCAGGTCAGACTCCTACGAGCAGTACTTC
CASRSDSYEQYF